Reported below is one T cell receptor beta chain. Its antigen is still unknown. Each CDR3 protein is one row after TCRdb ran MiXCR on the reads. The sample shows 110,000 or so distinct CDR3 sequences, over 25% of them seen only once. This sample is part of a study of T cell repertoires in cytomegalovirus infection. The junction had 6 bases not matched to a gene; V was cut back by 5 bases and J by 4 bases. Germline CDR1 SGHAT, CDR2 FQNNGV. CDR3 length equals 15 residues. The sequencing here drew on CD8+ T cells from cultured PBMCs, taken from culture after CMV antigen stimulation. The V gene is TRBV11-2, the J gene TRBJ2-1; 9 nucleotides match TRBD1. This TCR was recovered from a human donor in good health (CMV status not recorded). Some clones in this sample may be carry-over from other donors' samples. The CDR3 DNA follows: TGTGCCAGCAGCGCCGGGACAGGGCTGTACAATGAGCAGTTCTTC. Translated, it gives CASSAGTGLYNEQFF.